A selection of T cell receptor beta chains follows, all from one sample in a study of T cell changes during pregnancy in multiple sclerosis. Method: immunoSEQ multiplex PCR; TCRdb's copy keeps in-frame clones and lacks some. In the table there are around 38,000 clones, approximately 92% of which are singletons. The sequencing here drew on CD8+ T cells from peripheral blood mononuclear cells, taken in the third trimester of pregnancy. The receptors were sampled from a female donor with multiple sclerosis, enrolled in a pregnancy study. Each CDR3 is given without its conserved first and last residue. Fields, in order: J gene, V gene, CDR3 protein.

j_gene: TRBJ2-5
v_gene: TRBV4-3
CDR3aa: ASSQKRGWETQY

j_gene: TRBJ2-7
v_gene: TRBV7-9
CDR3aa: ASSSKGQAYEQY

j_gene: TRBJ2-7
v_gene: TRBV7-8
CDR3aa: ASSEAGAKSSYEQY

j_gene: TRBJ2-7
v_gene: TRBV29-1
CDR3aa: SLDRVQRGSDYYEQY

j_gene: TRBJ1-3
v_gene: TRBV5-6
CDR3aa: ASSPDMGNTIY

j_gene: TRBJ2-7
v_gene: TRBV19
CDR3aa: ASSSARYEQY

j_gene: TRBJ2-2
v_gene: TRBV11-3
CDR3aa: ASSPPLETSGISGELF

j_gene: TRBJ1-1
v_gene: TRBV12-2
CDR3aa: ASRLARTGLNTEAF

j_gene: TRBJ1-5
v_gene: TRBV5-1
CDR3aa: ASSLGQGGNQPQH

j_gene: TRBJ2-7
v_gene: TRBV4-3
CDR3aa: ASSQDRALGGEQY

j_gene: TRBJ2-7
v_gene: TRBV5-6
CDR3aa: ASSLGARGGRRNTKQY

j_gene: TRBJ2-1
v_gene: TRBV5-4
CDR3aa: ASSPSRDWSDEQF

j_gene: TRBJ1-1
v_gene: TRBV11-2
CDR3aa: ASSLAPGNTEAF

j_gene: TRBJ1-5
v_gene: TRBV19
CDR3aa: ASNGGGPQH

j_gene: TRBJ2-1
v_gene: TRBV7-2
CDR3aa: ASSFRVDEQF

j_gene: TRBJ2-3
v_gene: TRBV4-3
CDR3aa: ASSQEHRSGDPDTQY

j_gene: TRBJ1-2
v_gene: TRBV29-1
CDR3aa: SVELDSLA

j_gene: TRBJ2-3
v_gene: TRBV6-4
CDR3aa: ASSDSGGAGTDTQY

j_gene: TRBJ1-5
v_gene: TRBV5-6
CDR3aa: ASSLARGGNQPQH

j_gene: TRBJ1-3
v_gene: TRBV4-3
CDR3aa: ASSQDGAGQTGNTIY

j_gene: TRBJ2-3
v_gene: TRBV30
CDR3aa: AWSVGSGGGTDTQY

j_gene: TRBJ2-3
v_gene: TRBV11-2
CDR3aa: ASSWGQGEITDTQY